The clone carrying this TCR beta chain is termed medium-sized. Its target is unknown. This entry comes from a study of spatial heterogeneity in lung cancer. The overall study: Every unique TCR and UMI combination, on average, appeared more than ten times in raw reads.

Deletions cut 3 bases from V and 1 base from J, with 8 bases between. The length of the CDR3 is 14 residues. The germline V gene has CDR1 SEHNR and CDR2 FQNEAQ (reference sequence). Every molecule of TCR cDNA had its own unique molecular identifier. In TCRdb, the 5' RACE reads were re-called with MiXCR into one record per CDR3 protein. This table holds some 7,000 distinct CDR3 sequences, 3% to 3.5% found once. Time point here: sample taken at primary tumor resection. Sequencing covered unsorted whole RNA taken from tumor, nontumor lung or frozen PBMC. Findings of the study overall: The counts of expanded TCRs, ubiquitous and regional, tracked ubiquitous and regional nonsynonymous mutations, respectively. Counts that tracked tumor mutation counts were those of expanded intratumoral alpha and beta TCRs.

Sample: lung tumor tissue, taken at surgery. V is TRBV7-9 and J is TRBJ2-3; TRBD1 is a possible D gene (5 bases). The TCR was taken from a male donor with early-stage non-small cell lung cancer. The CDR3 loop reads CASSLDTRTDTQYF. In DNA, the CDR3 is TGTGCCAGCAGCTTGGACACCCGCACAGATACGCAGTATTTT.